These 21 T cell receptor beta chains came from one sample sequenced in a study of response to subunit inactivated influenza vaccine. A single record per CDR3 protein comes from TCRdb applying MiXCR to the RT-PCR reads. The sample has around 520,000 distinct CDR3 sequences; over 9.5% are singletons. This specimen consisted of PBMCs from blood, obtained on the day of vaccination. The receptors here all came from a man aged 45 to 65 who received an inactivated influenza vaccine.

The chain employs TRBV25-1 and TRBJ1-6; D gene ambiguous. This CDR3 region has 17 residues. Germline CDR1 is MGHDK and CDR2 is SYGVNS. The V gene lost 6 bases and the J gene lost 0 bases, with 15 bases spanning the gap. CDR3 nucleotide sequence: TGTGCCAGCAGAGGGTGGAGAGAGAGCTCCTATAATTCACCCCTCCACTTT. This translates into CASRGWRESSYNSPLHF.

V usage is TRBV7-8 and J usage is TRBJ1-5; unclear D gene. The ends were cut back, 5 bases at V and 7 bases at J, with 9 bases in the middle. Germline loops: CDR1 SGHVS, CDR2 FQNEAQ. The CDR3 runs to 12 residues. In DNA, the CDR3 is TGTGCCAGCAGCAAGTTTCAACAGCCCCAGCATTTT. Residues: CASSKFQQPQHF. Supplemented by reference TRBV7-8 and TRBJ1-5, the full variable domain reads GAGVSQSPRYKVAKRGQDVALRCDPISGHVSLFWYQQALGQGPEFLTYFQNEAQLDKSGLPSDRFFAERPEGSVSTLKIQRTQQEDSAVYLCASSKFQQPQHFGDGTRLSIL.

This clonotype was counted only a few times. The chain recombines TRBV11-1 with TRBJ2-5; 11 bases fit TRBD2. CDR1 SGHAT and CDR2 FQDESV come from the germline V gene (reference sequence). The trim removed 5 bases at V and 2 bases at J, leaving 16 bases unmatched. The CDR3 covers 19 residues. CDR3 nucleotides: TGTGCCAGCAGCCCGTACAAGGGACTAGCGGTCGAGGGGCAAGAGACCCAGTACTTC. Protein sequence: CASSPYKGLAVEGQETQYF.

V and J are TRBV27 and TRBJ2-1; TRBD2 agrees at 7 bases. J was trimmed by 2 bases and V by 3 bases; bases with no gene match: 7. Germline-derived CDR1 and CDR2 are MNHEY and SMNVEV (reference sequence). This CDR3 is 16 amino acids long. CDR3: CASSFIAGVTYNEQFF. CDR3 nucleotides: TGTGCCAGCAGTTTCATTGCGGGAGTGACCTACAATGAGCAGTTCTTC.

The genes are TRBV7-9 and TRBJ1-2; no clear D gene. V lost 5 bases and J 7 bases, leaving 14 bases between the germline ends. The CDR3 has 13 amino acids. CDR1 and CDR2 (germline): SEHNR, FQNEAQ (reference sequence). In DNA form, the CDR3 reads TGTGCCAGCAGCCCCCCCCAGACAACTGGCTACACCTTC. Protein product: CASSPPQTTGYTF.

This clonotype was seen repeatedly, ten times or more. The chain uses TRBV11-2 and TRBJ2-5, with 9 nucleotides matching TRBD2. The CDR3 totals 18 residues. The germline gives CDR1 SGHAT, CDR2 FQNNGV. The J segment lost 2 bases and the V segment lost 1 base, leaving 11 bases of the junction unmatched. CDR3 amino acids: CASSLGPVRGGPQETQYF. The CDR3 DNA reads TGTGCCAGCAGCTTAGGACCGGTGCGGGGGGGCCCACAAGAGACCCAGTACTTC.

This clonotype was recorded many times. The CDR3 DNA is TGCGCCAGCAGCTCAACAGGGGGCCCTAATGAAAAACTGTTTTTT. As protein: CASSSTGGPNEKLFF. V gene TRBV5-1 combines with J gene TRBJ1-4, with 9 nucleotides matching TRBD1. This CDR3 contains 15 residues. Germline loops: CDR1 SGHRS, CDR2 YFSETQ. The J segment lost 3 bases and the V segment lost 3 bases, leaving 3 bases of the junction unmatched.

This clonotype was observed a few times. The CDR3 region is CASSSLRTGLASYNEQFF. For the CDR3, the DNA is TGTGCCAGCAGCTCCCTACGAACCGGACTAGCGTCCTACAATGAGCAGTTCTTC. The chain combines TRBV5-6 with TRBJ2-1, with 9 bases fitting TRBD2. V trimming: 3 bases; J trimming: 1 base; junction bases outside the gene matches: 11. CDR3 length: 18 residues. Germline V gene sequence: CDR1 SGHDT, CDR2 YYEEEE.

V usage is TRBV28 and J usage is TRBJ2-4; no firm D call. This CDR3 comprises 14 residues. Between the trimmed V and J ends, which lost 8 bases and 4 bases, there was a span of 15 bases. In germline, CDR1 is MDHEN, CDR2 SYDVKM. The chain's CDR3 is CASCRWAEKNIQYF. The DNA for the CDR3 is TGTGCCAGCTGCCGCTGGGCGGAGAAAAACATTCAGTACTTC.

A word on this clonotype: The junction differs from germline at one of its ends, possibly a read error. The rearrangement links TRBV20-1 to TRBJ2-7; 9 bases match TRBD1. The CDR3 totals 13 residues. Germline V gene sequence: CDR1 DFQATT, CDR2 SNEGSKA (reference sequence). This chain's CDR3 is CSAVQPDRGEGAF. Written as DNA, the CDR3 is TGCAGTGCTGTCCAACCTGACAGGGGGGAAGGAGCTTTC.

The chain couples TRBV20-1 to TRBJ2-5, with a weak D call TRBD2 (5 bases). The V gene's germline CDR1 is DFQATT and CDR2 SNEGSKA (reference sequence). The CDR3 is made up of 15 amino acids. V was shortened by 0 bases and J by 5 bases, with 16 bases between the two germline ends. The CDR3 protein is CSARDPRGAGETQYF. DNA of the CDR3: TGCAGTGCTAGAGACCCCCGGGGAGCTGGGGAGACCCAGTACTTC.

V and J are TRBV19 and TRBJ2-7; D is undetermined. The germline CDR1 and CDR2 sequences are LNHDA and SQIVND (reference sequence). The ends were cut back, 3 bases at V and 6 bases at J, with 9 bases in the middle. This CDR3 region has 12 residues. The CDR3 loop reads CASSMGAREQYF. CDR3 in DNA: TGTGCCAGTAGTATGGGTGCGCGCGAGCAGTACTTC.

This clonotype appeared many times. This chain's CDR3 is CASSLQATSGETQYF. CDR3 DNA sequence: TGTGCCAGCAGCTTACAGGCGACTAGCGGAGAGACCCAGTACTTC. The chain has TRBV5-6 and TRBJ2-5; 9 bases agree with TRBD2. The CDR3 extends over 15 amino acids. Per the germline V gene, CDR1 is SGHDT and CDR2 is YYEEEE. The J segment lost 4 bases and the V segment lost 2 bases, leaving 6 bases of the junction unmatched.

This clonotype has just a few counts. The chain joins TRBV7-6 to TRBJ2-7; weak D call: TRBD2 (6 bases). The CDR3 contains 15 residues. Germline CDR1 reads SGHVS; CDR2 reads FNYEAQ. Trimming took 0 bases from V and 3 from J, leaving 12 bases between them. CDR3 in amino acids: CASSLAETSNYEQYF. The CDR3 nucleotides read TGTGCCAGCAGCTTAGCGGAGACTAGTAACTACGAGCAGTACTTC.

This clonotype was picked up a small number of times. This sequence joins TRBV28 and TRBJ2-7; D unresolved. The CDR3 totals 15 residues. Trimming stripped 5 bases from V and 7 bases from J, with 21 bases between. The germline gives CDR1 MDHEN, CDR2 SYDVKM. As DNA, the CDR3 is TGTGCCAGCAGTCCACCCGGTGGAGCCTTCTCGGAGCAGTACTTC. Protein product: CASSPPGGAFSEQYF.

The gene calls are TRBV5-1 and TRBJ2-3; TRBD2 might be the D (7 bases). Germline assignment: CDR1 SGHRS and CDR2 YFSETQ. The CDR3 spans 16 residues. The V end lost 5 bases, the J end lost 1 base, and 17 bases lay between the germline ends. The CDR3, as DNA: TGCGCCAGCAGTTCGGGGGGCAGCGGCCGCACAGATACGCAGTATTTT. Translation: CASSSGGSGRTDTQYF.

The chain employs TRBV9 and TRBJ2-2, with unresolved D. Trimming removed 0 bases from V and 5 bases from J, with 8 bases in between. The CDR3 consists of 14 residues. CDR1 is SGDLS and CDR2 is YYNGEE in the germline V gene. CDR3 loop: CASSVGLRTGELFF. The CDR3 bases are TGTGCCAGCAGCGTAGGGTTGAGGACCGGGGAGCTGTTTTTT.

The CDR3 DNA is TGTGCCAGCAGTCCCTCAGCCTTTGGAAGGTCTGAAGCTTTCTTT. Its protein product is CASSPSAFGRSEAFF. The V call is TRBV6-1, the J call TRBJ1-1; no clear D gene. The germline V and J ends were trimmed by 5 bases and 6 bases, with 19 bases remaining between them. The CDR3 sequence is 15 residues long. Germline lookup yields CDR1 MNHNS and CDR2 SASEGT.

The sample holds a few counts of this clonotype. The chain couples TRBV5-1 to TRBJ2-2; 8 positions match TRBD2. From germline, CDR1 is SGHRS and CDR2 YFSETQ. V trimming: 5 bases; J trimming: 4 bases; junction bases outside the gene matches: 7. The CDR3 is 15 residues long. DNA for the CDR3: TGCGCCAGCAGTCCCGGGGGGGGATTCACCGGGGAGCTGTTTTTT. Amino acid sequence: CASSPGGGFTGELFF.

The genes are TRBV10-2 and TRBJ2-7; no clear D gene. Trimming removed 2 bases from V and 1 base from J, with 9 bases in between. The CDR3 covers 14 residues. The germline V gene encodes CDR1 WSHSY and CDR2 SAAADI. CDR3 sequence: CASSEGWASYEQYF. DNA for the CDR3: TGCGCCAGCAGTGAGGGGTGGGCGTCCTACGAGCAGTACTTC.

This clonotype was observed at least ten times. This chain joins TRBV12-3 or TRBV12-4 and TRBJ2-1; D remains ambiguous. Trimming left V 10 bases short and J 6 bases short, with 10 bases between. CDR3 length: 11 amino acids. CDR3 DNA sequence: TGTGCCACATCCCGGGTCAATGAGCAGTTCTTC. Its translation is CATSRVNEQFF.